This T cell receptor beta chain comes out of a study of CD8 T cells in Susac syndrome. As for the study in general: Treatment status at blood draw for the Susac syndrome patients was therapy-naive, corticosteroids, or intravenous immunoglobulin alone.

On this clonotype: What it binds is unknown.

TEMRA cells were FACS-enriched and CD8+ and CD4+ T cells negatively isolated. Study-level results: Within Susac syndrome CD4+ T cell repertoires, clonal expansion was not evident.

Trimming removed 6 bases at V and 5 bases at J, with 10 bases between. This CDR3 has 12 residues. Germline values: CDR1 MNHNY, CDR2 SVGAGI (reference sequence). A quantity of roughly 0.5 to 1 ug RNA underwent reverse transcription using random hexamers. A multiplex approach, immunoSEQ multiplex PCR, amplified TCR beta CDR3 across 54 Vbeta and 13 Jbeta. Each CDR3 protein gets one entry after TCRdb re-called the immunoSEQ multiplex PCR reads with MiXCR. The data show more than 100,000 distinct CDR3 sequences, with 96% seen just once and less than 0.15% held by the top ten. The chain carries TRBV6-6 and TRBJ2-5; D might be TRBD1 (6 bases). The sample comprised CD4+ T cells from PBMCs. This receptor was identified in a human donor with Susac syndrome. DNA of the CDR3: TGTGCCAGCAGCAGGGGTCGGGAGACCCAGTACTTC. As protein: CASSRGRETQYF.